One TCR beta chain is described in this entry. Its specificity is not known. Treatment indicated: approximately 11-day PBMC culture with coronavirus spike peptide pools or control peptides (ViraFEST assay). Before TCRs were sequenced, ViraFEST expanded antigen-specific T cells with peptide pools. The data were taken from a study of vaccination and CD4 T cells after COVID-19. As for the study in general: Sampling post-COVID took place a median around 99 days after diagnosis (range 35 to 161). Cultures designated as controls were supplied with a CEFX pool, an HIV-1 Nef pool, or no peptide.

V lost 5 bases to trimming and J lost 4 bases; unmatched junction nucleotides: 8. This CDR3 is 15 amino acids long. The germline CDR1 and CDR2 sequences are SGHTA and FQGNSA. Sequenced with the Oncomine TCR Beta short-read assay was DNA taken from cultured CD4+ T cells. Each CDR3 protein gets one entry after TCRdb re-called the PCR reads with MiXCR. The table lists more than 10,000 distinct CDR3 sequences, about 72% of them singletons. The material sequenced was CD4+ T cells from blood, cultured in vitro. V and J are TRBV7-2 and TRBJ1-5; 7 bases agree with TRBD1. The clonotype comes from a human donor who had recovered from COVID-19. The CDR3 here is CASSPEGQTNQPQHF. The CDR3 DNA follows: TGTGCCAGCAGCCCCGAGGGACAGACGAATCAGCCCCAGCATTTT.